This T cell receptor (beta chain) was obtained from a study of OX40 agonist ivuxolimab in advanced cancers. This clone has just a few counts. The CDR3 length is 12 residues. V lost 7 bases and J 0 bases, leaving 4 bases between the germline ends. Germline V gives CDR1 SEHNR, CDR2 FQNEAQ (reference sequence). Only in-frame clones appear in the TCRdb table, and some are missing; sequencing was by immunoSEQ multiplex PCR. The table lists over 14,000 clones, roughly 75% of them singletons, with 32% in the top ten. V usage is TRBV7-9 and J usage is TRBJ1-5; D remains ambiguous. The material sequenced was CD4+ or CD8+ T cells sorted from blood, taken in a trial of the OX40 agonist ivuxolimab. The receptor was isolated from an adult with an advanced solid tumor such as melanoma, head and neck, liver or kidney cancer. This CDR3 is CASTGSNQPQHF. As DNA, the CDR3 is TGTGCCAGCACCGGTAGCAATCAGCCCCAGCATTTT.